What follows is one T cell receptor beta chain and its context. These data belong to a study of blood T cell repertoires in COVID-19. Looking at the study overall: Italy, Spain and the United States were the sources of the convalescent and acute COVID-19 samples.

Per the original data handling: Nucleated cell counts were estimated from reference gene primer amplification. Data came from immunoSEQ multiplex PCR; TCRdb stores just in-frame clones and leaves some out. For V, J and clone size, that table is used; D and trimming come from the DNA. This sample yields about 52,000 clones, of which 82% are seen a single time; roughly 12% belongs to the top ten. The germline V and J ends were trimmed by 1 base and 2 bases, with 11 bases remaining between them. From germline, CDR1 is LNHDA and CDR2 SQIVND (reference sequence). The CDR3 extends over 15 amino acids. This receptor was identified in an elderly man with COVID-19, enrolled during active disease. V and J are TRBV19 and TRBJ1-2; D possibly corresponds to TRBD1 (5 bases). The sequenced sample consisted of peripheral blood. CDR3 amino acids: CASSIGGQRNYGYTF. Here the CDR3 DNA reads TGTGCCAGTAGTATAGGTGGACAAAGGAACTATGGCTACACCTTC. Complete variable domain (other parts from reference TRBV19 and TRBJ1-2): DGGITQSPKYLFRKEGQNVTLSCEQNLNHDAMYWYRQDPGQGLRLIYYSQIVNDFQKGDIAEGYSVSREKKESFPLTVTSAQKNPTAFYLCASSIGGQRNYGYTFGSGTRLTVV.